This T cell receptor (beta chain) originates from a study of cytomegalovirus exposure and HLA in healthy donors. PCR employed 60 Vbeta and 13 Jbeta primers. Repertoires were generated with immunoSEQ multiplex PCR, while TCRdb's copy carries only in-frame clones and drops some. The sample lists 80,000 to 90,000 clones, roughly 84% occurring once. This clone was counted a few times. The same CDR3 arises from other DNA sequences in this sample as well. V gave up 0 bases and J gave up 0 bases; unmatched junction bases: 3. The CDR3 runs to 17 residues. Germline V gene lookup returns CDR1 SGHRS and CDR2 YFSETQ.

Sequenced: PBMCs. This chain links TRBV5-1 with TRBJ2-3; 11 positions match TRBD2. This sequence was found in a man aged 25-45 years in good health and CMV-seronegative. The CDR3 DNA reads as TGCGCCAGCAGCTTGGGGCTAGCGGGGGGCAGCACAGATACGCAGTATTTT. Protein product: CASSLGLAGGSTDTQYF.